The source of this TCR beta chain is a study of blood T cell repertoires in COVID-19. Assay used: immunoSEQ multiplex PCR; TCRdb lists only in-frame clones, some missing. The table has about 200,000 clones, approximately 82% seen once. The CDR3 is 13 residues long. Germline V gene lookup returns CDR1 MNHEY and CDR2 SVGAGI. The V gene end was trimmed by 4 bases and the J gene end by 7 bases; junction bases not matched to a gene: 6. Sequencing used peripheral blood. The chain employs TRBV6-5 and TRBJ1-2, with 7 bases matching TRBD1. This sequence originates from a human donor with acute or convalescent COVID-19. The donor label of this sample is uncertain. The CDR3 DNA is TGTGCCAGCAGTTTCGACAGGGACAGTGGCTACACCTTC. Protein sequence: CASSFDRDSGYTF.